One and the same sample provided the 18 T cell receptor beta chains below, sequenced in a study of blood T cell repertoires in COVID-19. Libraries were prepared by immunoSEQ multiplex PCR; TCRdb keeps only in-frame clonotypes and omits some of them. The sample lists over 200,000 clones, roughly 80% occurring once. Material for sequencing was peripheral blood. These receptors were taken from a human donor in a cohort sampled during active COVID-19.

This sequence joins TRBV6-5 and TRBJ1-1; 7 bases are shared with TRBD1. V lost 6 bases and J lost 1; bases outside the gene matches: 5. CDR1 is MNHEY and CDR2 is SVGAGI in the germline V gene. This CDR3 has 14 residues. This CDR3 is CASRTTGQNTEAFF. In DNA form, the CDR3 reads TGTGCCAGCAGAACGACAGGGCAGAACACTGAAGCTTTCTTT.

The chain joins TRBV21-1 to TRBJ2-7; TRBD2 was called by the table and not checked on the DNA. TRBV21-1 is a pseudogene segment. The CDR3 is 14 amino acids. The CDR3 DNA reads TGTGCCAGCAGCAGGGTCTTAGCGGCGTACGAGCAGTACTTC. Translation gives CASSRVLAAYEQYF.

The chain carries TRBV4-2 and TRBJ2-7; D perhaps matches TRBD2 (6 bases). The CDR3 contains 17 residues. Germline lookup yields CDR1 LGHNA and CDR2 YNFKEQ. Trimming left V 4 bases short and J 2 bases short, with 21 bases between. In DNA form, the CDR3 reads TGTGCCAGCAGCCCCCCCACCCAGGCTAGCGCGGCCTACGAGCAGTACTTC. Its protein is CASSPPTQASAAYEQYF.

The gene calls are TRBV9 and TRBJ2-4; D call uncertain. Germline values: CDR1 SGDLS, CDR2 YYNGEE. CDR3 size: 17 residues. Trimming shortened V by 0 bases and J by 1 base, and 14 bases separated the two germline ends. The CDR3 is CASSVGVAGLAKNIQYF. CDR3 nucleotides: TGTGCCAGCAGCGTAGGAGTAGCTGGCCTGGCCAAAAACATTCAGTACTTC.

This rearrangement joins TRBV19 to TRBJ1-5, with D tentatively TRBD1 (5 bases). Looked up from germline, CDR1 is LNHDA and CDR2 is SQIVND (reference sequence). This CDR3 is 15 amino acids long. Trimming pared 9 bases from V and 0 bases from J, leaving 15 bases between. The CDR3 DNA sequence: TGTGCCAGCAGGGTGGCGGGGGGTAGCAATCAGCCCCAGCATTTT. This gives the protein CASRVAGGSNQPQHF.

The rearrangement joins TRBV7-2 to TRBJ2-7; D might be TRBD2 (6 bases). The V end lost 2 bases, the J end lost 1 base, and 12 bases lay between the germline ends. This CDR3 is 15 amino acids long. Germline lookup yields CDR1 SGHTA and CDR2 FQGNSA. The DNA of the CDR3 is TGTGCCAGCAGCTTAACTCCGGGGAGGTCCTACGAGCAGTACTTC. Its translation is CASSLTPGRSYEQYF.

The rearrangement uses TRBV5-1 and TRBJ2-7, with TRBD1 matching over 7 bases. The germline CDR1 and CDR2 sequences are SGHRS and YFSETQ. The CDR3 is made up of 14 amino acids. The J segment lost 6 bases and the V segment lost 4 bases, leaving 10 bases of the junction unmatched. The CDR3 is CASSVRQGNGEQYF. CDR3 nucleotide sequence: TGCGCCAGCAGCGTGAGACAGGGCAATGGCGAGCAGTACTTC. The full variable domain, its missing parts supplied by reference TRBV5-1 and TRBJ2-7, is KAGVTQTPRYLIKTRGQQVTLSCSPISGHRSVSWYQQTPGQGLQFLFEYFSETQRNKGNFPGRFSGRQFSNSRSEMNVSTLELGDSALYLCASSVRQGNGEQYFGPGTRLTVT.

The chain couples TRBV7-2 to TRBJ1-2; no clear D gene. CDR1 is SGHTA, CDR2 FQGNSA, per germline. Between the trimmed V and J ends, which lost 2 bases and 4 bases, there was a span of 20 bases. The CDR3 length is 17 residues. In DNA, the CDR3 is TGTGCCAGCAGCTTAAGTGTGAGGATGGCCAGCCCCTATGGCTACACCTTC. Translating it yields CASSLSVRMASPYGYTF.

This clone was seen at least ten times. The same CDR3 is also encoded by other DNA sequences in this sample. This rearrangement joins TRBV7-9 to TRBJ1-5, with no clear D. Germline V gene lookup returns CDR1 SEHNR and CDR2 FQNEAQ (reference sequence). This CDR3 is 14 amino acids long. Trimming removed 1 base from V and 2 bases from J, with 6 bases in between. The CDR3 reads CASSLGEGNQPQHF. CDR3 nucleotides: TGTGCCAGCAGCTTAGGGGAGGGCAATCAGCCCCAGCATTTT.

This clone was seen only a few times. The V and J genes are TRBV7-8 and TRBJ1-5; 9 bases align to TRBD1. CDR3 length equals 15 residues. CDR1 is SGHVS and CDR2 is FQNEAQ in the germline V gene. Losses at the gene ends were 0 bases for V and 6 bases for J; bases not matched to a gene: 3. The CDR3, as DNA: TGTGCCAGCAGCTTAGCTGGGACAGGGATTCAGCCCCAGCATTTT. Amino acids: CASSLAGTGIQPQHF.

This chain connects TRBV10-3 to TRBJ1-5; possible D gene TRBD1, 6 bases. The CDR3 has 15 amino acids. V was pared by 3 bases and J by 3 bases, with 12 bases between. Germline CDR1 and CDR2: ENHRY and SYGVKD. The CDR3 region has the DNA TGTGCCATCAGTGATAGCAGGGGAAACAATCAGCCCCAGCATTTT. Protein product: CAISDSRGNNQPQHF.

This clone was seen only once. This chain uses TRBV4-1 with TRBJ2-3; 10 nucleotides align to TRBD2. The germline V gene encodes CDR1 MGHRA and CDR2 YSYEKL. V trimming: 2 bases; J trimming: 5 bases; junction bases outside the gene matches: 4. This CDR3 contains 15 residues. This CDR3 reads CASSQLAGVGDTQYF. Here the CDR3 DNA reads TGCGCCAGCAGCCAACTAGCGGGAGTGGGAGATACGCAGTATTTT.

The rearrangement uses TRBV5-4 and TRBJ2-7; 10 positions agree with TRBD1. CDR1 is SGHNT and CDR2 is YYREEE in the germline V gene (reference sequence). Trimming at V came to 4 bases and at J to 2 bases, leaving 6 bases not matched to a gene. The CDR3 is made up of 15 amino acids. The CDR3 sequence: CASSIGTGDPYEQYF. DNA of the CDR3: TGTGCCAGCAGCATAGGGACAGGGGACCCCTACGAGCAGTACTTC.

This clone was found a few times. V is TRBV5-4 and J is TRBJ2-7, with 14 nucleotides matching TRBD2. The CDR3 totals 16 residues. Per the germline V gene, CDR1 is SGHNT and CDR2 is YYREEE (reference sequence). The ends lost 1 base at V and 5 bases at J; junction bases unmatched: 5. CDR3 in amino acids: CASSLRLAGGRDEQYF. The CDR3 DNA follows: TGTGCCAGCAGCTTGAGACTAGCGGGAGGGCGGGACGAGCAGTACTTC. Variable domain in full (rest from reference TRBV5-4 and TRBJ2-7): ETGVTQSPTHLIKTRGQQVTLRCSSQSGHNTVSWYQQALGQGPQFIFQYYREEENGRGNFPPRFSGLQFPNYSSELNVNALELDDSALYLCASSLRLAGGRDEQYFGPGTRLTVT.

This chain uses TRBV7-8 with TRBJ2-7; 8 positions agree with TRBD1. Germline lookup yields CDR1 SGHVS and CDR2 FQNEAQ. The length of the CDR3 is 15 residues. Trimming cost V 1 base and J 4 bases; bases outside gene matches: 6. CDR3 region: CASSLGQGARYEQYF. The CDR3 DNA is TGTGCCAGCAGCTTAGGGCAGGGGGCGCGATACGAGCAGTACTTC.

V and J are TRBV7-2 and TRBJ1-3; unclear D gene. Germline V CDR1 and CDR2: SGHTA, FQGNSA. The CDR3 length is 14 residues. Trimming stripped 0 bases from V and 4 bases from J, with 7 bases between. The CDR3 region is CASSLALRGNTIYF. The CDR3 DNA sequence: TGTGCCAGCAGCTTAGCGCTTCGGGGAAACACCATATATTTT.

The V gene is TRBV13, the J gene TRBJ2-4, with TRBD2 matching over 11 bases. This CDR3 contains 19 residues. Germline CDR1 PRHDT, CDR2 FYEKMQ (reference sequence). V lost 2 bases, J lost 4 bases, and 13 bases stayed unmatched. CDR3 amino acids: CASSLSGGTSGTGKNIQYF. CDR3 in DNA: TGTGCCAGCAGCTTATCGGGGGGGACTAGCGGCACAGGGAAAAACATTCAGTACTTC.

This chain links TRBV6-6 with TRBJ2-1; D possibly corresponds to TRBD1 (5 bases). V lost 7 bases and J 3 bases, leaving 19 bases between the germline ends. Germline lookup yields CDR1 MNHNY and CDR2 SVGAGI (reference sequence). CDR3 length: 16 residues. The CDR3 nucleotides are TGTGCCAGCACTAAGGGGCAGTCCCTCCTCTACAATGAGCAGTTCTTC. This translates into CASTKGQSLLYNEQFF.